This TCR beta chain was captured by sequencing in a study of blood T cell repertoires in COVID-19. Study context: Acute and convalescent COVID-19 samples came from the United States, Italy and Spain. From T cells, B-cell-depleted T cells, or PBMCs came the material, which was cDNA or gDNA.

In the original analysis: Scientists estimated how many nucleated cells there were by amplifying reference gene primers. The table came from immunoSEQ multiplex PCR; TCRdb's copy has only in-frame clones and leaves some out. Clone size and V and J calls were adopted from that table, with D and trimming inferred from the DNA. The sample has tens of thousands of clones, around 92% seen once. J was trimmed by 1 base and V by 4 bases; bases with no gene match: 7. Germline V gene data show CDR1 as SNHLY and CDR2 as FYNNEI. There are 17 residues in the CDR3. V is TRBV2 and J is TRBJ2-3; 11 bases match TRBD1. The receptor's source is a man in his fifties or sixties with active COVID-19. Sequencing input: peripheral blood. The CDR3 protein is CASSVRTGGIGTDTQYF. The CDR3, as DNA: TGTGCCAGCAGTGTCCGGACAGGGGGCATCGGCACAGATACGCAGTATTTT.